The T cell receptor beta chain described here comes from a study of blood T cell repertoires in COVID-19. Some clones are missing from TCRdb's copy, which holds only in-frame ones; the method was immunoSEQ multiplex PCR. Of around 43,000 clones in the sample, roughly nine tenths were seen once. Germline-derived CDR1 and CDR2 are MDHEN and SYDVKM. V dropped 6 bases and J dropped 4; count of bases not matched to a gene: 17. This CDR3 has 21 amino acids. Sequencing input: peripheral blood. The rearrangement links TRBV28 to TRBJ2-6, with TRBD2 matching 14 bases. The receptor was isolated from a man between 50 and 59 years old in a cohort sampled during active COVID-19. The CDR3 region is CASSSPLTSGREGAGANVLTF. The CDR3, as DNA: TGTGCCAGCAGCAGCCCCCTGACTAGCGGGAGGGAGGGGGCCGGGGCCAACGTCCTGACTTTC.